This passage covers 3 T cell receptor beta chains from one sample sequenced in a study of OX40 agonist ivuxolimab in advanced cancers. Sequencing used immunoSEQ multiplex PCR; TCRdb keeps in-frame clones, though not all of them. Altogether 50,000 or so clones are present, 80% to 90% being singletons, with the ten largest covering roughly 0.68%. The specimen was CD4+ or CD8+ T cells sorted from blood, collected in a trial of the OX40 agonist ivuxolimab. Receptor source: an adult with an advanced solid tumor such as melanoma, head and neck, liver or kidney cancer.

The gene calls are TRBV7-9 and TRBJ2-5; the D gene is possibly TRBD2 (6 bases). Germline CDR1 reads SEHNR; CDR2 reads FQNEAQ (reference sequence). The CDR3 spans 14 residues. Trimming stripped 3 bases from V and 10 bases from J, with 18 bases between. The CDR3 region has the DNA TGTGCCAGCAGCTTTGCCGGGGCCGCCGGGAGCCAGTACTTC. It codes for CASSFAGAAGSQYF.

In its sample, this clone was seen a few times. V gene TRBV14 combines with J gene TRBJ2-5; D is unclear. The CDR3 is 13 amino acids. From germline, CDR1 is SGHDN and CDR2 FVKESK. V lost 3 bases to trimming and J lost 5 bases, with 10 bases between them. CDR3 region: CASSQGRGETQYF. CDR3 sequence (DNA): TGTGCCAGCAGCCAGGGTCGTGGCGAGACCCAGTACTTC.

The genes are TRBV6-1 and TRBJ2-7; D is perhaps TRBD2 (5 bases). The germline V gene has CDR1 MNHNS and CDR2 SASEGT. The CDR3 loop spans 16 amino acids. V lost 3 bases and J lost 0, with 15 bases in between. As DNA, the CDR3 is TGTGCCAGCAGTGACGGGAATCTAGGGAGCTCCTACGAGCAGTACTTC. As protein: CASSDGNLGSSYEQYF.